This T cell receptor (beta chain) emerged from a study of CD8 T cells in Susac syndrome. Per the germline V gene, CDR1 is SGDLS and CDR2 is YYNGEE. There are 15 residues in the CDR3. The ends lost 3 bases at V and 1 base at J; junction bases unmatched: 4. Reverse transcription of roughly 0.5 to 1 ug RNA was carried out with random hexamers. Across 54 Vbeta and 13 Jbeta, TCR beta CDR3 was amplified with immunoSEQ multiplex PCR. MiXCR, run by TCRdb on the immunoSEQ multiplex PCR reads, gives a single entry per CDR3 protein. The sample lists some 260,000 distinct CDR3 sequences; more than 75% were seen once. Sequencing of TCR beta drew on CD8+ and CD4+ T cells from blood.

What was sequenced was CD8+ T cells from PBMCs. This sequence originates from a human donor with multiple sclerosis. The V call is TRBV9, the J call TRBJ2-5; TRBD1 matches 9 bases. The chain's CDR3 is CASSAKTGGQETQYF. The DNA for the CDR3 is TGTGCCAGCAGCGCCAAGACAGGGGGCCAAGAGACCCAGTACTTC.